These T cell receptor beta chains were read from a single sample in a study of tissue T cells after allogeneic stem cell transplantation. The data were produced by immunoSEQ multiplex PCR, yet TCRdb's version contains in-frame clones alone and is incomplete. The sample has about 26,000 clones, around 90% seen once. Sequencing used blood, obtained before transplantation. Receptors originate from a male donor older than 55 who later had graft-versus-host disease after an allogeneic stem cell transplant. The CDR3 runs from the conserved cysteine through the conserved F or W. The D gene is left open where the match is weak. Clone size is given for some rows only: seen once, a few or many times, or a class if the clone is expanded.

CDR3 protein	CDR3 DNA	clone size	V gene	J gene	D gene
CATLPSGSYNEQFF	TGTGCCACACTCCCTAGCGGGTCCTACAATGAGCAGTTCTTC	-	TRBV19	TRBJ2-1	TRBD2
CAWTSSRKVIEAFF	TGTGCCTGGACCTCCTCCAGGAAAGTTATTGAAGCTTTCTTT	-	TRBV30	TRBJ1-1	-
CASSFPSGRRETQYF	TGTGCCAGCAGCTTCCCTAGCGGGAGACGAGAGACCCAGTACTTC	-	TRBV7-2	TRBJ2-5	TRBD2
CASGRETNEKLFF	TGTGCCAGCGGCCGGGAAACTAATGAAAAACTGTTTTTT	-	TRBV2	TRBJ1-4	-
CASSPGGNYGYTF	TGTGCCAGCTCACCGGGGGGCAACTATGGCTACACCTTC	-	TRBV18	TRBJ1-2	-
CASSLVTGMNTEAFF	TGTGCCAGCAGCTTAGTTACGGGGATGAACACTGAAGCTTTCTTT	-	TRBV7-8	TRBJ1-1	-
CASRPRSLAGAGELFF	TGTGCCAGCAGACCTCGATCGCTAGCGGGGGCCGGGGAGCTGTTTTTT	-	TRBV27	TRBJ2-2	TRBD2
CASKKGGQGLQPQHF	TGTGCCAGCAAGAAAGGTGGACAGGGGCTCCAGCCCCAGCATTTT	-	TRBV2	TRBJ1-5	TRBD1
CASSLVWGEANYGYTF	TGTGCCAGCAGTTTAGTATGGGGGGAAGCTAACTATGGCTACACCTTC	-	TRBV27	TRBJ1-2	-
CASGLGGTPEQYF	TGTGCTAGTGGTTTGGGTGGGACGCCCGAGCAGTACTTC	-	TRBV12-5	TRBJ2-7	-
CASSLENIPQGDEQFF	TGTGCCAGCAGCTTAGAGAACATCCCCCAGGGGGATGAGCAGTTCTTC	once	TRBV7-8	TRBJ2-1	TRBD1
CASSFGETQYF	TGCGCCAGCAGCTTTGGAGAGACCCAGTACTTC	-	TRBV5-1	TRBJ2-5	-
CASSPTRDRVTEAFF	TGTGCCAGCTCACCAACACGGGACAGGGTCACTGAAGCTTTCTTT	-	TRBV18	TRBJ1-1	TRBD1
CASSQLRLSSYNEQFF	TGTGCCAGCAGCCAACTCCGGTTGAGCTCCTACAATGAGCAGTTCTTC	-	TRBV28	TRBJ2-1	-
CSASSGGALETQYF	TGCAGTGCTAGTAGCGGTGGTGCGCTAGAGACCCAGTACTTC	once	TRBV20-1	TRBJ2-5	-
CASSPAEVPEYEQYF	TGTGCCAGCAGCCCAGCGGAGGTTCCGGAGTACGAGCAGTACTTC	-	TRBV3-1/TRBV3-2	TRBJ2-7	-
CASSLGARDSYEQYF	TGTGCCAGCAGCTTAGGCGCCAGGGACTCCTACGAGCAGTACTTC	-	TRBV7-2	TRBJ2-7	-
CASSQGFPGQGALHF	TGTGCCAGCAGCCAAGGGTTTCCGGGACAGGGTGCCCTCCACTTT	-	TRBV3-1/TRBV3-2	TRBJ1-6	TRBD1
CATSRTSGIGNEQFF	TGTGCCACCAGCAGAACTAGCGGGATTGGCAATGAGCAGTTCTTC	-	TRBV15	TRBJ2-1	TRBD2
CSASSSGSVGELFF	TGCAGTGCTAGTTCCAGCGGGAGTGTCGGGGAGCTGTTTTTT	-	TRBV20-1	TRBJ2-2	TRBD2
CATSSVAGYTDTQYF	TGTGCCACCAGTTCTGTAGCGGGGTACACAGATACGCAGTATTTT	-	TRBV15	TRBJ2-3	TRBD2
CASSQGLITYEQYF	TGTGCCAGCAGCCAAGGGTTAATAACCTACGAGCAGTACTTC	-	TRBV3-1/TRBV3-2	TRBJ2-7	-
CASSLSGGRNYEQYF	TGTGCCAGCAGCTTATCCGGGGGCCGAAACTACGAGCAGTACTTC	-	TRBV11-3	TRBJ2-7	-
CASSQQTGGNQPQHF	TGTGCCAGCAGCCAACAAACAGGGGGCAATCAGCCCCAGCATTTT	-	TRBV4-2	TRBJ1-5	TRBD1
CASSSRSGSGTDTQYF	TGCGCCAGCAGCTCCCGTTCCGGGTCCGGCACAGATACGCAGTATTTT	-	TRBV5-1	TRBJ2-3	-
CASNQGYSITEAFF	TGTGCCAGCAACCAGGGTTACAGTATTACTGAAGCTTTCTTT	few	TRBV19	TRBJ1-1	-
CASSERGPQGAGNIQYF	TGTGCCAGCAGTGAGAGGGGCCCCCAGGGGGCTGGGAACATTCAGTACTTC	-	TRBV6-1	TRBJ2-4	TRBD1
CASRSLGDRDEQYF	TGCGCCAGCAGATCACTAGGGGACCGGGACGAGCAGTACTTC	-	TRBV5-1	TRBJ2-7	-
CASSGGTSSTDTQYF	TGTGCCAGCAGCGGCGGGACAAGTAGCACAGATACGCAGTATTTT	-	TRBV9	TRBJ2-3	-
CASSAGQRVDGYTF	TGTGCCAGCAGCGCGGGACAGCGGGTTGATGGCTACACCTTC	-	TRBV3-1/TRBV3-2	TRBJ1-2	TRBD1
CASSLYTRGLYGYTF	TGTGCCAGCAGTTTATATACTCGGGGGTTATATGGCTACACCTTC	-	TRBV28	TRBJ1-2	-
CASSLGTQIQGSPLHF	TGCGCCAGCAGCTTAGGGACACAAATTCAGGGGTCACCCCTCCACTTT	-	TRBV5-1	TRBJ1-6	-
CATGRGQGHNYGYTF	TGTGCCACCGGGCGGGGACAGGGCCATAACTATGGCTACACCTTC	-	TRBV6-5	TRBJ1-2	TRBD1
CASSVESSGNTIYF	TGTGCCAGCAGCGTAGAAAGCTCTGGAAACACCATATATTTT	-	TRBV9	TRBJ1-3	-
CASSPRLWVNTEAFF	TGTGCCAGCTCACCTAGACTATGGGTGAACACTGAAGCTTTCTTT	-	TRBV18	TRBJ1-1	-
CASSRDQSSYNEQFF	TGTGCCAGCAGCCGGGACCAGAGCTCCTACAATGAGCAGTTCTTC	-	TRBV5-6	TRBJ2-1	-
CATSSSTGRTPNEQYF	TGTGCCACCAGCTCTTCGACGGGGCGAACACCTAATGAGCAGTACTTC	-	TRBV15	TRBJ2-7	-
CASRDRGNTEAFF	TGTGCCTCCCGGGACAGGGGGAACACTGAAGCTTTCTTT	-	TRBV19	TRBJ1-1	TRBD1
CASSSTAGVREQYF	TGTGCCAGCAGTTCAACAGCGGGAGTCCGAGAGCAGTACTTC	-	TRBV6-2/TRBV6-3	TRBJ2-7	TRBD2
CASSVGTGRADTQYF	TGTGCCAGCAGCGTAGGGACAGGGAGAGCAGATACGCAGTATTTT	-	TRBV2	TRBJ2-3	TRBD1
CASSFWGTNEKLFF	TGTGCCAGCAGTTTTTGGGGCACTAATGAAAAACTGTTTTTT	-	TRBV27	TRBJ1-4	-
CASSLDREEYF	TGTGCCAGCAGCTTAGATAGGGAGGAGTACTTC	-	TRBV7-9	TRBJ2-7	-
CASSPLPGQGEVVGNTIYF	TGTGCCAGCAGTCCCTTGCCGGGACAGGGCGAGGTCGTTGGAAACACCATATATTTT	-	TRBV6-6	TRBJ1-3	TRBD1
CAIRSSGNYEQYF	TGTGCCATCAGGTCTAGCGGGAACTACGAGCAGTACTTC	-	TRBV10-3	TRBJ2-7	TRBD2
CASSQDFPGASYEQYF	TGTGCCAGCAGCCAAGATTTTCCGGGGGCGAGCTACGAGCAGTACTTC	-	TRBV3-1/TRBV3-2	TRBJ2-7	-
CASSSDGTYGYTF	TGCGCCAGCAGCTCAGACGGAACCTATGGCTACACCTTC	-	TRBV5-1	TRBJ1-2	-
CATSRATRNNQPQHF	TGTGCCACCAGCAGAGCGACACGGAACAATCAGCCCCAGCATTTT	-	TRBV15	TRBJ1-5	-
CASSSSETGRVTF	TGTGCCAGCAGCTCATCCGAGACAGGGCGGGTTACCTTC	-	TRBV7-6	TRBJ1-2	TRBD1
CASSQDPGAGEQYF	TGTGCCAGCAGCCAAGACCCAGGGGCGGGCGAGCAGTACTTC	few	TRBV3-1/TRBV3-2	TRBJ2-7	-
CASSREPFNQPQHF	TGTGCCAGCAGTAGGGAGCCATTTAATCAGCCCCAGCATTTT	few	TRBV6-4	TRBJ1-5	-